What follows describes a single T cell receptor beta chain. The data are from a study of blood T cell repertoires in COVID-19. This CDR3 has 16 amino acids. Germline loops: CDR1 SQVTM, CDR2 ANQGSEA. The junction had 7 bases not matched to a gene; V was cut back by 0 bases and J by 4 bases. Here immunoSEQ multiplex PCR was the method, and the copy in TCRdb shows in-frame clones only, minus some. The repertoire consists of fewer than 400,000 clones, with about 86% occurring once and the leading ten covering 2.5% to 3.5%. The clonotype comes from a man younger than 45 with active or convalescent COVID-19. Sequenced input: peripheral blood. This chain joins TRBV29-1 and TRBJ2-1; the match to TRBD2 covers 9 bases. DNA of the CDR3: TGCAGCGTTGAAGATCCCAGCGGGGGGCATTACAATGAGCAGTTCTTC. This codes for CSVEDPSGGHYNEQFF.